This T cell receptor (beta chain) was sequenced for a study of Ad26.COV2.S vaccination and SARS-CoV-2 variants. Background on the study: The COV1001 Ad26.COV2.S trial arm included the donor. Administration of Ad26.COV2.S was intramuscular, either once or twice 56 days apart.

Worth noting for this clone: Its antigen is unknown.

Sequencing was performed with immunoSEQ multiplex PCR; in TCRdb, only in-frame clones are kept and a portion is missing. Of around 300,000 clones listed, about 86% were seen once; the top ten hold 9.5% to 12%. Study-level findings and limits: Measurements of TCR breadth and depth may have given underestimates of the total T cell responses.

This sample's treatment: 19 received Ad26.COV2.S at low or high dose, single or two shots; five or six received placebo; per-sample allocation not given. Each sample was drawn 63 days after the first injection (of vaccine or placebo). Aged 18-55 years, donor was enrolled in Boston in 2020. Germline CDR1 and CDR2: LNHDA and SQIVND (reference sequence). V shed 5 bases and J 4 bases; nucleotides not matched to a gene: 9. The CDR3 totals 15 residues. This clonotype was obtained from a person between 18 and 65 years old who received the Ad26.COV2.S COVID-19 vaccine or a placebo. The V call is TRBV19, the J call TRBJ2-5; TRBD1 matches 8 bases. The material was peripheral blood, obtained in a trial of Ad26.COV2.S vaccine versus placebo. The CDR3 spells CASSLGRGRIETQYF. In nucleotides, the CDR3 is TGTGCCAGTAGTCTGGGCAGGGGGCGTATAGAGACCCAGTACTTC.